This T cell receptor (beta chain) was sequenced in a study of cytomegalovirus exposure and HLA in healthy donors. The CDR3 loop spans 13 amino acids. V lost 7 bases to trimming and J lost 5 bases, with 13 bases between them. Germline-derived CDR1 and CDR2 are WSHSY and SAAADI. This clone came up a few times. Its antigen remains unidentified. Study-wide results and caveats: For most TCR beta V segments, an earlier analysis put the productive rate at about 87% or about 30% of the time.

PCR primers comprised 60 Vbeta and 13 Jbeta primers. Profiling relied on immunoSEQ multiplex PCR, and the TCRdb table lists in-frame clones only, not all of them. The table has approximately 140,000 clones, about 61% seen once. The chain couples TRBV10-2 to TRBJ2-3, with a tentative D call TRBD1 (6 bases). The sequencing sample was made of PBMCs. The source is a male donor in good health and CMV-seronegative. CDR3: CASISGGLDTQYF. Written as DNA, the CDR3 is TGCGCCAGCATCTCTGGGGGCTTAGATACGCAGTATTTT.